This passage covers 2 T cell receptor beta chains from one sample sequenced in a study of cytomegalovirus exposure and HLA in healthy donors. Primers for the PCR totalled 60 Vbeta and 13 Jbeta. The protocol was immunoSEQ multiplex PCR, while the TCRdb copy is restricted to in-frame clones and leaves out a portion. This sample yields about 160,000 clones, of which approximately 81% are seen a single time; roughly 2.2% belongs to the top ten. Sequencing input: PBMCs. The receptors here all came from a man between 18 and 29 years old in good health and CMV-seropositive.

The chain couples TRBV5-1 to TRBJ2-3, with TRBD1 identical over 8 bases. CDR3 length equals 13 residues. The V gene's germline CDR1 is SGHRS and CDR2 YFSETQ. With 8 bases clipped from V and 3 bases from J, the junction kept 5 bases outside the gene matches. CDR3 residues: CASGDRQTDTQYF. CDR3 bases: TGCGCCAGTGGGGACAGGCAAACAGATACGCAGTATTTT.

This clone is a singleton in its sample. This chain links TRBV11-1 with TRBJ2-1; D is perhaps TRBD2 (5 bases). The CDR3 sequence is 16 residues long. CDR1 and CDR2 (germline): SGHAT, FQDESV (reference sequence). The V and J ends lost 5 bases and 1 base respectively, with 15 bases between them. The CDR3 nucleotides are TGTGCCAGCAGCATCCCCAGCAGCGGATCCTACAATGAGCAGTTCTTC. Translated: CASSIPSSGSYNEQFF. The variable domain in full, completed from reference TRBV11-1 and TRBJ2-1, reads EAEVAQSPRYKITEKSQAVAFWCDPISGHATLYWYRQILGQGPELLVQFQDESVVDDSQLPKDRFSAERLKGVDSTLKIQPAELGDSAMYLCASSIPSSGSYNEQFFGPGTRLTVL.